This is a list of T cell receptor beta chains from one sample in a study of regulatory T cells in long-lasting Graves disease. Each CDR3 protein is one row after TCRdb ran MiXCR on the multiplex PCR reads. The data contain 450,000 to 500,000 distinct CDR3 sequences, 15% to 20% of them singletons. This sample also belongs to another study, concerning T cells in Graves' hyperthyroidism and ophthalmopathy.

This specimen was peripheral blood mononuclear cells (PBMCs), taken at new diagnosis, from a patient treated with antithyroid drugs. These receptors originate from a man aged 35 to 55 with Graves disease. Each CDR3 is given with its conserved first and last residue. Each record gives: V gene, clone size, J gene, D gene, CDR3 protein, CDR3 DNA. D genes are given only for firm matches. Clone size is stated in some rows and not others, as once, few, many or a class when expanded.

>TRBV27|few|TRBJ2-7|-
CASRGTSYYEQYF
TGTGCCAGCAGAGGGACGTCATACTACGAGCAGTACTTC
>TRBV5-1|many|TRBJ2-3|-
CASSPLVADTQYF
TGCGCCAGCAGCCCGTTAGTAGCAGATACGCAGTATTTT
>TRBV5-1|few|TRBJ2-1|-
CASSLQQHDEQFF
TGCGCCAGCAGCTTGCAACAACACGATGAGCAGTTCTTC
>TRBV2|few|TRBJ1-3|-
CASSAGLYSGNTIYF
TGTGCCAGCAGCGCGGGACTCTACTCTGGAAACACCATATATTTT
>TRBV2|many|TRBJ1-2|-
CASSERDYGYTF
TGTGCCAGCAGTGAGAGGGACTATGGCTACACCTTC
>TRBV19|few|TRBJ2-7|-
CASSIRARSSYEQYF
TGTGCCAGTAGTATAAGGGCTAGGAGCTCCTACGAGCAGTACTTC
>TRBV24-1|many|TRBJ2-5|-
CATSDLGRGPYQETQYF
TGTGCCACCAGTGATTTGGGCCGGGGGCCGTACCAAGAGACCCAGTACTTC
>TRBV7-9|few|TRBJ2-2|-
CASSLPPGGELFF
TGTGCCAGCAGCTTACCCCCTGGAGGGGAGCTGTTTTTT
>TRBV2|many|TRBJ1-2|-
CALSVESNYGYTF
TGTGCCCTCAGCGTGGAATCCAACTATGGCTACACCTTC
>TRBV2|many|TRBJ2-4|TRBD2
CASSTGLAGKNIQYF
TGTGCCAGCAGTACTGGACTAGCGGGAAAAAACATTCAGTACTTC
>TRBV7-8|few|TRBJ2-1|-
CASSLGTEQFF
TGTGCCAGCAGCCTAGGGACCGAGCAGTTCTTC
>TRBV2|many|TRBJ2-1|-
CASQRDSLNEQFF
TGTGCCAGTCAGAGGGACTCTCTCAATGAGCAGTTCTTC
>TRBV5-1|-|TRBJ2-2|TRBD2
CASSPRTGGDTGELFF
TGCGCCAGCAGCCCAAGGACGGGGGGGGACACCGGGGAGCTGTTTTTT
>TRBV5-6|few|TRBJ2-4|-
CASSLAGGPGMDIQYF
TGTGCCAGCAGCTTGGCGGGTGGGCCGGGGATGGACATTCAGTACTTC
>TRBV18|many|TRBJ1-1|-
CASSDWDTATEAFF
TGTGCCAGCTCGGATTGGGACACGGCCACTGAAGCTTTCTTT
>TRBV28|few|TRBJ2-3|-
CASSPPWGAITSTDTQYF
TGTGCCAGCAGCCCCCCCTGGGGGGCGATTACTAGCACAGATACGCAGTATTTT
>TRBV14|many|TRBJ2-1|TRBD1
CASSLRLGQYNEQFF
TGTGCCAGCAGCCTACGATTGGGACAGTACAATGAGCAGTTCTTC
>TRBV19|many|TRBJ2-1|TRBD1
CASSIEGRGRFGYNEQFF
TGTGCCAGTAGTATAGAGGGCAGGGGGCGATTCGGGTACAATGAGCAGTTCTTC
>TRBV20-1|-|TRBJ2-2|-
CSARALRSGPGELFF
TGCAGTGCTAGAGCCCTAAGGAGTGGGCCCGGGGAGCTGTTTTTT
>TRBV7-8|few|TRBJ2-5|-
CASSLLLAGWETQYF
TGTGCCAGCAGCTTATTACTTGCTGGTTGGGAGACCCAGTACTTC
>TRBV6-2/TRBV6-3|few|TRBJ2-1|-
CAIARGPGMQFF
TGTGCCATCGCACGGGGCCCGGGGATGCAGTTCTTC
>TRBV19|-|TRBJ1-1|-
CASSMYTEAFF
TGTGCCAGTAGTATGTACACTGAAGCTTTCTTT
>TRBV7-9|few|TRBJ2-7|TRBD1
CASSLDRGRDEQYF
TGTGCCAGCAGCTTGGACAGGGGGCGCGACGAGCAGTACTTC
>TRBV7-6|few|TRBJ2-6|TRBD1
CASSLVRLAGGSGANVLTF
TGTGCCAGCAGCTTAGTGCGTCTGGCAGGGGGCTCCGGGGCCAACGTCCTGACTTTC
>TRBV10-3|few|TRBJ2-3|TRBD2
CAIKKGLAGGPDSTDTQYF
TGTGCCATCAAAAAGGGACTAGCGGGAGGGCCCGATAGCACAGATACGCAGTATTTT
>TRBV10-3|-|TRBJ2-7|TRBD1
CAISGRTGDGPYEQYF
TGTGCCATCAGTGGGCGGACAGGGGACGGGCCCTACGAGCAGTACTTC
>TRBV5-1|many|TRBJ2-1|TRBD2
CASSFGLAGGRYNEQFF
TGCGCCAGCAGTTTTGGACTAGCGGGAGGGCGCTACAATGAGCAGTTCTTC
>TRBV10-3|-|TRBJ2-3|-
CAIRQTSSTDTQYF
TGTGCCATCAGGCAAACTAGTAGCACAGATACGCAGTATTTT
>TRBV2|many|TRBJ2-3|TRBD1
CASRLDRAPPDTQYF
TGTGCCAGCAGATTAGACAGGGCCCCACCAGATACGCAGTATTTT
>TRBV7-9|many|TRBJ2-1|TRBD1
CASSYRTGINEQFF
TGTGCCAGCAGCTACCGGACAGGGATCAATGAGCAGTTCTTC